The entry that follows covers one T cell receptor (beta chain) sequence. Its target is unknown. These data originate in a study of T cells in Graves' hyperthyroidism and ophthalmopathy. Regarding the study as a whole: Researchers report that a 13 V-J model separated ophthalmopathy from stable hyperthyroidism.

The hyperthyroidism was newly diagnosed and had lasted under 2 months; the patients were aged 18 to 65. Diagnostic decisions used clinical symptoms, serum thyroxine and TRAb, thyroid ultrasound and orbital computed tomography. J was trimmed by 1 base and V by 0 bases; bases with no gene match: 1. The CDR3 is 16 amino acids. Looked up from germline, CDR1 is MNHEY and CDR2 is SVGAGI. Amplification targeted TCR beta CDR3 regions from RNA transcripts. HTBI primers drove first-round RT-PCR of the TCR CDR3. One entry per CDR3 protein, called by TCRdb with MiXCR from the multiplex PCR reads. The sample has fewer than 500,000 distinct CDR3 sequences, approximately 13% seen once.

This clonotype originated in a man aged 30 to 45 with Graves' hyperthyroidism that later progressed to Graves' ophthalmopathy. The chain employs TRBV6-5 and TRBJ1-1, with TRBD1 matching over 11 bases. Specimen: blood. CDR3 bases: TGTGCCAGCAGTTACTCAGGGACAGGGGGGAACACTGAAGCTTTCTTT. Its protein product is CASSYSGTGGNTEAFF.